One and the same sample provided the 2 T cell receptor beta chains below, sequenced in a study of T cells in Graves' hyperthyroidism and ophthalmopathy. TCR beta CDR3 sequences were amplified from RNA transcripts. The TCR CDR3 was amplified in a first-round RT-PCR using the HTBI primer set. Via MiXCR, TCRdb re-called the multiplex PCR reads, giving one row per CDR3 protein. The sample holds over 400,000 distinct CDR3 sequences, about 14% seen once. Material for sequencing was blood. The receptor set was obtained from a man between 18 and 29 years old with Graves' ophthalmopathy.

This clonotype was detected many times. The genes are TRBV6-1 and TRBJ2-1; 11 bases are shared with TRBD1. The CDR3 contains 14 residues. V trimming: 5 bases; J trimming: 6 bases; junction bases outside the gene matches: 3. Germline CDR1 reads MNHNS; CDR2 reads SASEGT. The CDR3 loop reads CASSPGTGGNEQFF. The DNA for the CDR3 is TGTGCCAGCAGTCCCGGGACAGGGGGCAATGAGCAGTTCTTC.

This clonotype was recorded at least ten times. This CDR3 is CSARTENNSPLHF. Here the CDR3 DNA reads TGCAGTGCTAGAACCGAGAATAATTCACCCCTCCACTTT. The chain has TRBV20-1 and TRBJ1-6; no clear D. The CDR3 is 13 amino acids. V was cut by 2 bases and J by 5 bases, with 7 bases left in between. Germline loops: CDR1 DFQATT, CDR2 SNEGSKA (reference sequence).